The sequence of this T cell receptor beta chain was determined in a study of T-cell memory formation after mild COVID-19. Note on this clonotype: The antigen remains undetermined.

Via MiXCR, TCRdb re-called the 5' RACE reads, giving one row per CDR3 protein. The table includes some 150,000 distinct CDR3 sequences, more than 13% detected once. CDR1 SGHVS and CDR2 FNYEAQ come from the germline V gene. The CDR3 has 16 amino acids. The J segment lost 1 base and the V segment lost 4 bases, leaving 5 bases of the junction unmatched. Points from the study as a whole: Whereas later expanders leaned CD4+, clones contracting day 15 to 85 showed a balanced CD4/CD8 makeup.

Sequencing was performed on PBMCs or a T cell subset sorted from them (not recorded which). The gene calls are TRBV7-6 and TRBJ2-5; 11 bases are shared with TRBD1. The sequence derives from an adult woman who had mild COVID-19 (a few samples of this study predate the infection). Cell type and time point are not known. CDR3 in amino acids: CASSSPGTGGQETQYF. The CDR3, as DNA: TGTGCCAGCAGCTCACCCGGGACAGGGGGCCAAGAGACCCAGTACTTC.